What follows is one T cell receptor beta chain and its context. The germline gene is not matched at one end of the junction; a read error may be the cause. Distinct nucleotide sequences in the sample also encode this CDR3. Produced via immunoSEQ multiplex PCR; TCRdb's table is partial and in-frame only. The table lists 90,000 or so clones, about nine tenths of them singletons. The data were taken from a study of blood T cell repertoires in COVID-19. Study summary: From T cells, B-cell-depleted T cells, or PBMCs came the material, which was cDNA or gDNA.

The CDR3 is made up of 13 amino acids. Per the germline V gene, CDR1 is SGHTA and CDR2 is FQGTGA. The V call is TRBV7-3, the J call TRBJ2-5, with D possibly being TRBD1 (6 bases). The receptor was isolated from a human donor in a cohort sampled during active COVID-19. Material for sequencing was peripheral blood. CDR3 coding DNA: TGTGCCAGCAGCTTGGGCAGGGGTGAGACCCAATACTTC. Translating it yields CASSLGRGETQYF.